The T cell receptor beta chain under discussion was sequenced for a study of CD8 T cells in ankylosing spondylitis. Study conclusions and caveats: Reportedly, matched ankylosing spondylitis synovial fluid was significantly enriched for disease-linked clones. Within peripheral blood, clones linked to disease were CD8+ and relatively rare. Blood of patients with ankylosing spondylitis appeared to be characterized by a TCR beta motif of several highly homologous variants.

TCR beta libraries were made by quantitative 5'-RACE with molecular barcodes. TCRdb re-derived calls from the 5' RACE reads in MiXCR, one entry per CDR3 protein. The sample consists of around 150,000 distinct CDR3 sequences, about 18% of them appearing once. In its sample, this clonotype was seen a few times. Its antigen is undetermined. Compared with germline, one end of the junction differs, possibly owing to a read error. Germline assignment: CDR1 SGHRS and CDR2 YFSETQ. This CDR3 is 13 amino acids long. This receptor was obtained from a male donor with ankylosing spondylitis or in good health (not recorded which). The sequenced sample was blood, either unsorted or a sorted T cell fraction (not recorded which). The rearrangement joins TRBV5-1 to TRBJ2-1; D perhaps matches TRBD2 (6 bases). CDR3 residues: CASSFTSYHEQFF. The CDR3 nucleotides are TGCGCCAGCAGCTTTACTAGCTACCATGAGCAGTTCTTC.